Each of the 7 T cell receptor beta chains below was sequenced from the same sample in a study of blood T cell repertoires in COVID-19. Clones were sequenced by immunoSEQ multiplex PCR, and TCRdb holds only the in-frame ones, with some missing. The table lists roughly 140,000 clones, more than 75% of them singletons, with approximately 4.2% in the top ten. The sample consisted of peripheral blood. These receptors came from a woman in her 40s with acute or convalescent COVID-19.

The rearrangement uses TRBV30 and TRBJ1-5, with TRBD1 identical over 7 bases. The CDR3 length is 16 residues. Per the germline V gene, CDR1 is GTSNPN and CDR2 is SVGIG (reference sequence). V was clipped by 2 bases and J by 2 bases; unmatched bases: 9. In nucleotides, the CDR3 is TGTGCCTGGAGTATGGGGCGGCAGGGGGGCAATCAGCCCCAGCATTTT. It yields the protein CAWSMGRQGGNQPQHF.

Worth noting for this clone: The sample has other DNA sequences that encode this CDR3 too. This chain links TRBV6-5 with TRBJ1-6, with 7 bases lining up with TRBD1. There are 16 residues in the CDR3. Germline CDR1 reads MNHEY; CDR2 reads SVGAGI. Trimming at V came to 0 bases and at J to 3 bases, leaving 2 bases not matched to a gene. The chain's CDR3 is CASSYSRDSYNSPLHF. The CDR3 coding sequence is TGTGCCAGCAGTTACTCGCGGGACAGCTATAATTCACCCCTCCACTTT.

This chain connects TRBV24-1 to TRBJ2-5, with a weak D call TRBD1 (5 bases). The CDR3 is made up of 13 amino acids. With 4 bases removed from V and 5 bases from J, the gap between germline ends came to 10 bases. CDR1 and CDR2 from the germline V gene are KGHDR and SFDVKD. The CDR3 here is CATSEGAGETQYF. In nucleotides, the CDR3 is TGTGCCACCAGTGAAGGGGCAGGGGAGACCCAGTACTTC.

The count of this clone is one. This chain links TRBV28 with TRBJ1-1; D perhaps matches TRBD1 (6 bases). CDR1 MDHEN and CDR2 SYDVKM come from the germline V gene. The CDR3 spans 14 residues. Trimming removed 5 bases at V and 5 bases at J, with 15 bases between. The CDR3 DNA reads TGTGCCAGCAGTATACCAGGGGTTGGGACTGAAGCTTTCTTT. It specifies CASSIPGVGTEAFF.

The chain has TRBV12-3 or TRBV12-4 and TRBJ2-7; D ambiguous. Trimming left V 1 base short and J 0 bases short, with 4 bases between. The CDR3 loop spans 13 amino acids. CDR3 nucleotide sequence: TGTGCCAGCAGTTTAGGGGCCTCCTACGAGCAGTACTTC. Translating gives CASSLGASYEQYF.

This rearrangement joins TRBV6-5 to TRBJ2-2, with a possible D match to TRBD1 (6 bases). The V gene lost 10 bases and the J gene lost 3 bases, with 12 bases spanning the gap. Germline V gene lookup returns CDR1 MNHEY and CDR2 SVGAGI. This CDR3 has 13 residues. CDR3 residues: CATSTGDTGELFF. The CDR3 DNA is TGTGCCACCTCGACAGGAGACACCGGGGAGCTGTTTTTT.

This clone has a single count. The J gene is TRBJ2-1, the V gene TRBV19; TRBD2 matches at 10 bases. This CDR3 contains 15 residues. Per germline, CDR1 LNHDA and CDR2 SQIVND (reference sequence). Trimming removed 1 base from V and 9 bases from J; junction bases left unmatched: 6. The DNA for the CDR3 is TGTGCCAGTAGTATAGGGAGCGGGAGGGCCGCTGAGCAGTTCTTC. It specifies CASSIGSGRAAEQFF. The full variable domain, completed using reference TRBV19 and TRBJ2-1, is DGGITQSPKYLFRKEGQNVTLSCEQNLNHDAMYWYRQDPGQGLRLIYYSQIVNDFQKGDIAEGYSVSREKKESFPLTVTSAQKNPTAFYLCASSIGSGRAAEQFFGPGTRLTVL.